These 12 T cell receptor beta chains originate from one sample sequenced in a study of blood T cell repertoires in COVID-19 (dated by TCRdb to 2020 to 2022). Libraries were made using the immunoSEQ multiplex PCR assay. The clones in this table, taken by TCRdb from immuneACCESS, are in-frame only. Not every clone is retained; where verified, under half of the shortfall comes from an unresolved V gene, and the cause of the rest is unknown. This sample lists some 200,000 clones; 80% to 90% were detected once. Jointly, the top ten make up roughly 3.4% of the sample. What was sequenced was PBMCs or T cells enriched from blood (not recorded which). Receptors were obtained from a woman aged 40 to 55 with acute COVID-19.

This clone was counted between two and nine times. The rearrangement joins TRBV5-1 to TRBJ2-2, with 10 bases matching TRBD1. The CDR3 has 18 amino acids. Per germline, CDR1 SGHRS and CDR2 YFSETQ. V was clipped by 4 bases and J by 1 base; unmatched bases: 10. The CDR3 DNA reads as TGCGCCAGCAGCCCGAGGCCGAGGACAGGGGGGAACACCGGGGAGCTGTTTTTT. Its translation is CASSPRPRTGGNTGELFF.

This chain connects TRBV11-2 to TRBJ1-1, with TRBD1 as a possible D gene (6 bases). V was pared by 1 base and J by 5 bases, with 14 bases between. CDR1 SGHAT and CDR2 FQNNGV come from the germline V gene. CDR3 size: 15 residues. The DNA for the CDR3 is TGTGCCAGCAGCTTAGTTCGGGGGGCGAGAACTGAAGCTTTCTTT. This translates into CASSLVRGARTEAFF.

This clone was observed at least ten times. This sequence joins TRBV4-2 and TRBJ2-2; 12 bases are a match to TRBD2. The V segment lost 4 bases and the J segment 4 bases; nucleotides outside the gene matches: 7. Germline lookup yields CDR1 LGHNA and CDR2 YNFKEQ. This CDR3 comprises 17 residues. CDR3 amino acids: CASSPGGLAGLTGELFF. The DNA for the CDR3 is TGTGCCAGCAGCCCCGGAGGACTAGCGGGACTCACCGGGGAGCTGTTTTTT.

This clone was observed once. This chain links TRBV19 with TRBJ1-5; 8 bases line up with TRBD1. Germline V gene data show CDR1 as LNHDA and CDR2 as SQIVND (reference sequence). This CDR3 comprises 18 residues. The V and J ends lost 0 bases and 2 bases, in that order; junction bases with no gene match: 9. CDR3 DNA sequence: TGTGCCAGTAGTATAGATGGACAGGGCGTAGTAGGCAATCAGCCCCAGCATTTT. This codes for CASSIDGQGVVGNQPQHF.

This clone was counted once. The genes are TRBV29-1 and TRBJ1-1; 8 bases match TRBD1. The V segment lost 4 bases and the J segment 5 bases; nucleotides outside the gene matches: 9. CDR3 length: 14 residues. Germline values: CDR1 SQVTM, CDR2 ANQGSEA. For the CDR3, the DNA is TGCAGCGTTGGCGGGTCAGGGGGCAATACTGAAGCTTTCTTT. It yields the protein CSVGGSGGNTEAFF.

The chain couples TRBV5-1 to TRBJ1-2; D is unclear. The CDR3 has 16 residues. Germline-derived CDR1 and CDR2 are SGHRS and YFSETQ. V was trimmed by 4 bases and J by 4 bases, leaving 20 bases between them. The CDR3 here is CASSMSSSGVGYGYTF. Written as DNA, the CDR3 is TGCGCCAGCAGCATGTCGTCGAGCGGGGTAGGCTATGGCTACACCTTC.

The chain employs TRBV5-6 and TRBJ1-1; tentative D call: TRBD1 (5 bases). This CDR3 has 13 residues. Trimming shortened V by 5 bases and J by 4 bases, and 12 bases separated the two germline ends. The germline CDR1 and CDR2 sequences are SGHDT and YYEEEE. CDR3: CASRLLGGTEAFF. As DNA, the CDR3 is TGTGCCAGCAGGCTCCTGGGGGGCACTGAAGCTTTCTTT. The full variable domain, completed using reference TRBV5-6 and TRBJ1-1, is DAGVTQSPTHLIKTRGQQVTLRCSPKSGHDTVSWYQQALGQGPQFIFQYYEEEERQRGNFPDRFSGHQFPNYSSELNVNALLLGDSALYLCASRLLGGTEAFFGQGTRLTVV.

This chain connects TRBV3-1 (or the pseudogene TRBV3-2) to TRBJ2-5, with 8 bases that match TRBD2. CDR1 and CDR2 (germline): LGHDT, YNNKEL (reference sequence). The CDR3 length is 16 residues. Trimming cost V 4 bases and J 4 bases; bases outside gene matches: 11. Here the CDR3 reads CASSPYSGGLGETQYF. In DNA form, the CDR3 reads TGTGCCAGCAGCCCTTACTCGGGGGGGTTGGGAGAGACCCAGTACTTC.

The J gene is TRBJ1-4, the V gene TRBV20-1, with D possibly matching TRBD1 (5 bases). Per germline, CDR1 DFQATT and CDR2 SNEGSKA (reference sequence). This CDR3 has 13 amino acids. V was cut by 3 bases and J by 5 bases, with 10 bases left in between. CDR3 region: CSASRGVNEKLFF. The CDR3 DNA reads TGCAGTGCTAGTAGGGGCGTGAATGAAAAACTGTTTTTT.

The rearrangement links TRBV30 to TRBJ2-3; D might be TRBD2 (6 bases). The CDR3 runs to 12 residues. Trimming stripped 5 bases from V and 2 bases from J, with 8 bases between. Germline-derived CDR1 and CDR2 are GTSNPN and SVGIG (reference sequence). CDR3 region: CAWWDSTDTQYF. CDR3 coding DNA: TGTGCCTGGTGGGACTCCACAGATACGCAGTATTTT.

The chain combines TRBV9 with TRBJ2-1, with 15 bases matching TRBD2. This CDR3 spans 19 amino acids. V gave up 3 bases and J gave up 1 base; unmatched junction bases: 8. Germline V gives CDR1 SGDLS, CDR2 YYNGEE. The chain's CDR3 is CASSGTSGGESNSYNEQFF. The CDR3 nucleotides are TGTGCCAGCAGCGGGACTAGCGGGGGGGAGTCCAATTCCTACAATGAGCAGTTCTTC. Looking up the rest from reference TRBV9 and TRBJ2-1 gives the full variable domain: DSGVTQTPKHLITATGQRVTLRCSPRSGDLSVYWYQQSLDQGLQFLIQYYNGEERAKGNILERFSAQQFPDLHSELNLSSLELGDSALYFCASSGTSGGESNSYNEQFFGPGTRLTVL.

The chain is built from TRBV5-4 and TRBJ2-3, with D tentatively TRBD2 (7 bases). Germline V CDR1 and CDR2: SGHNT, YYREEE (reference sequence). This CDR3 comprises 14 residues. Trimming left V 1 base short and J 4 bases short, with 10 bases between. The CDR3 loop is CASSLRGGSDTQYF. For the CDR3, the DNA is TGTGCCAGCAGCTTGAGGGGGGGTTCAGATACGCAGTATTTT.